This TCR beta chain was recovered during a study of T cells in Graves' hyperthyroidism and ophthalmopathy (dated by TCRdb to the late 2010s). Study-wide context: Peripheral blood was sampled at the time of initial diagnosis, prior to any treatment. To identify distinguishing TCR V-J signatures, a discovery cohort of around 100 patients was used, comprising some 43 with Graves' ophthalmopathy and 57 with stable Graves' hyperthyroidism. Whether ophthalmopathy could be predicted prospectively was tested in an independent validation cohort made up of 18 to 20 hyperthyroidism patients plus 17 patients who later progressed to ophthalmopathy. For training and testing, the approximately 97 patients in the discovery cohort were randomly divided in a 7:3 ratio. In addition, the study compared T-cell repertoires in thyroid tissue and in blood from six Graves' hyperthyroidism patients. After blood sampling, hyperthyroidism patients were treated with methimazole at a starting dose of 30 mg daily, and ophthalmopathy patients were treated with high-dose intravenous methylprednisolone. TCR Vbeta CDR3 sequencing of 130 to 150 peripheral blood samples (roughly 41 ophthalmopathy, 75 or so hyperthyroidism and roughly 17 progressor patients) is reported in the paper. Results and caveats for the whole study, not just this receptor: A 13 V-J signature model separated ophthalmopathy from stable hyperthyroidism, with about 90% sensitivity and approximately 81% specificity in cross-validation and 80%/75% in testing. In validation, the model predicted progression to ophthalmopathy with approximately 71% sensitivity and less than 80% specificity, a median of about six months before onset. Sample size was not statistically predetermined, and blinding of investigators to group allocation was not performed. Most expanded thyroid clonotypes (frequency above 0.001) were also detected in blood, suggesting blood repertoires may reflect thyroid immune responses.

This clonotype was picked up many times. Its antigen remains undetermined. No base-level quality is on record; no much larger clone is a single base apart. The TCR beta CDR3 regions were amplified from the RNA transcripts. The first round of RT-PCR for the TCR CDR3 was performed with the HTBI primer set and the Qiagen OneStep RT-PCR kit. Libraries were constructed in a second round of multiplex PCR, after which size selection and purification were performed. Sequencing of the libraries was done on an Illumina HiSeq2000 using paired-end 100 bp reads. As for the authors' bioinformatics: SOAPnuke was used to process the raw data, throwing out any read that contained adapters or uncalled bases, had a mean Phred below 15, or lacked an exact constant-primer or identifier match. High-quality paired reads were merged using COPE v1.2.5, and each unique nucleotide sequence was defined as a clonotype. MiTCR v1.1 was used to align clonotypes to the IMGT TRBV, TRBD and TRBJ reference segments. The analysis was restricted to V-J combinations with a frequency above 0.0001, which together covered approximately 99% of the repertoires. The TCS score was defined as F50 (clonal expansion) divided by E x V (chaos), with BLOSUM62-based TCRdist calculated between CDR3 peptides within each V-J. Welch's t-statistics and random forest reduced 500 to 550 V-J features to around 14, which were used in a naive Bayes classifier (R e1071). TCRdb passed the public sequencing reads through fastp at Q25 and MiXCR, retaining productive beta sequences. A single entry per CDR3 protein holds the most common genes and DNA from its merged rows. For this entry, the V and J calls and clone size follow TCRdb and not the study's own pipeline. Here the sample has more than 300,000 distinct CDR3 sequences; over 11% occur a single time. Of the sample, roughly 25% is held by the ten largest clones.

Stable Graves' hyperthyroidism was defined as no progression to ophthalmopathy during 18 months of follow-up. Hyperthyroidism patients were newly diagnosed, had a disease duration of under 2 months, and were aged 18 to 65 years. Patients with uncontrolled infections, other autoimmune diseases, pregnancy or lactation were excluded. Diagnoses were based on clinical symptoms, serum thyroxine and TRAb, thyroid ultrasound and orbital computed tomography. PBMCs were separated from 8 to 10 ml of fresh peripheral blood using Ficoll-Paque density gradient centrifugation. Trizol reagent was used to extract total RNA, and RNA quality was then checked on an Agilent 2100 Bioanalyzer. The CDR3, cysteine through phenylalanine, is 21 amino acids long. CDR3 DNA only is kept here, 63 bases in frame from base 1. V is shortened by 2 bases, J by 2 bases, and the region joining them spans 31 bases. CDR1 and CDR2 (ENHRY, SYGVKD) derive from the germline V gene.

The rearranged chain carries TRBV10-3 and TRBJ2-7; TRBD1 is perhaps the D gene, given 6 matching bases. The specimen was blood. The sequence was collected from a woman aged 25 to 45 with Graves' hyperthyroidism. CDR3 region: CAISEPDPGQTIPRKTYEQYF. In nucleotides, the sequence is TGTGCCATCAGTGAGCCAGACCCGGGACAAACTATCCCGAGGAAAACCTACGAGCAGTACTTC.